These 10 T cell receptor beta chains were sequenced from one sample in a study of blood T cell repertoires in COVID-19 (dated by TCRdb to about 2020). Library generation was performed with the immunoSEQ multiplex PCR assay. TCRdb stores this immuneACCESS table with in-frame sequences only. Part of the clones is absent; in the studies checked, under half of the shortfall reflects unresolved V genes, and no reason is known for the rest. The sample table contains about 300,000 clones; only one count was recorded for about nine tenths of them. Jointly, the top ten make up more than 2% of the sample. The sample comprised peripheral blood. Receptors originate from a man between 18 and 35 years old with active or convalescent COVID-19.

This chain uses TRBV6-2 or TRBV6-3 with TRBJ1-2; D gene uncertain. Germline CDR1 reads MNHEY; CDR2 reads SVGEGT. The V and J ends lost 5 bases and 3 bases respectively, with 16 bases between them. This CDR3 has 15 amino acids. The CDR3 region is CASSDQAGGYYGYTF. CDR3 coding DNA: TGTGCCAGCAGTGACCAGGCAGGAGGGTACTATGGCTACACCTTC.

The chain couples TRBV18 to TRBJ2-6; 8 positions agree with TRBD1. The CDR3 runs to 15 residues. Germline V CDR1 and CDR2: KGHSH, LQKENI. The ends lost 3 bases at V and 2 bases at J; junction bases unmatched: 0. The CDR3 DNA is TGTGCCAGCTCACCGACAGGGGCTGGGGCCAACGTCCTGACTTTC. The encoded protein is CASSPTGAGANVLTF.

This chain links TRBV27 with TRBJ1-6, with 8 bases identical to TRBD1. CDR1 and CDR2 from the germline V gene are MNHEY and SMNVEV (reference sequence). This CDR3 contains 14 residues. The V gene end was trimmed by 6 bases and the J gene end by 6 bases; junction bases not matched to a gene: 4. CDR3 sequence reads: CASSVDRGNSPLHF. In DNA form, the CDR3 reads TGTGCCAGCAGCGTCGACAGGGGTAATTCACCCCTCCACTTT.

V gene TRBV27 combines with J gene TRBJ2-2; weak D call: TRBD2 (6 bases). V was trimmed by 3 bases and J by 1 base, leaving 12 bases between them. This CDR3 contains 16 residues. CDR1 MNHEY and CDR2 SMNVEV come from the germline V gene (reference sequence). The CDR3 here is CASSFVASENTGELFF. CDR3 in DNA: TGTGCCAGCAGTTTCGTGGCTAGCGAGAACACCGGGGAGCTGTTTTTT.

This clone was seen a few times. CDR3 protein: CRLMPGVHGYTF. The DNA of the CDR3 is TGTCGACTAATGCCAGGGGTTCATGGCTACACCTTC. The rearrangement uses TRBV12-3 or TRBV12-4 and TRBJ1-2, with D possibly matching TRBD1 (6 bases). The CDR3 runs 12 residues.

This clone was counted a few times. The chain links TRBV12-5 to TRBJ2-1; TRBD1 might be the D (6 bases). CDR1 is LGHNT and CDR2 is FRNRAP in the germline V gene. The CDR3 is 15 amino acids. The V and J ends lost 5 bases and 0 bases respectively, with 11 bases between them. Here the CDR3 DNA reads TGTGCTAGTGGTCTCCAGGGGAGCTCCTACAATGAGCAGTTCTTC. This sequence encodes CASGLQGSSYNEQFF. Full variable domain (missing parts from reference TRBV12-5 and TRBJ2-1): DARVTQTPRHKVTEMGQEVTMRCQPILGHNTVFWYRQTMMQGLELLAYFRNRAPLDDSGMPKDRFSAEMPDATLATLKIQPSEPRDSAVYFCASGLQGSSYNEQFFGPGTRLTVL.

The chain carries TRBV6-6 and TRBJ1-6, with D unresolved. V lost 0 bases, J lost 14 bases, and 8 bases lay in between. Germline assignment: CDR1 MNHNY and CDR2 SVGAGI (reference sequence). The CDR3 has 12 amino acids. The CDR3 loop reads CASSYSGETLHF. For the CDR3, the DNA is TGTGCCAGCAGTTACTCAGGAGAAACCCTCCACTTT.

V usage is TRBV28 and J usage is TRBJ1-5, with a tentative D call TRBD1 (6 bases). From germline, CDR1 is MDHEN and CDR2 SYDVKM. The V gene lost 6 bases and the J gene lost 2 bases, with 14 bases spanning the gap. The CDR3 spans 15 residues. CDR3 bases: TGTGCCAGCAGACCAGCCCGGACAGGCAATCAGCCCCAGCATTTT. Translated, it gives CASRPARTGNQPQHF.

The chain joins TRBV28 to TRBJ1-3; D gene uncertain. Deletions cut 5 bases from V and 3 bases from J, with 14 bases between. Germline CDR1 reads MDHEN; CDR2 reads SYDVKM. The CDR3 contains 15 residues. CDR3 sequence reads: CASSPRGGGGNTIYF. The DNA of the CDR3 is TGTGCCAGCAGTCCTCGAGGAGGCGGTGGAAACACCATATATTTT.

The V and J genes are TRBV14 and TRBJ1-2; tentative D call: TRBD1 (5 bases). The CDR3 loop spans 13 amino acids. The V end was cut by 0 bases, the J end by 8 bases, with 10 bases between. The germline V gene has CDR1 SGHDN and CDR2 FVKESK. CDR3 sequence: CASSQEAGGGYTF. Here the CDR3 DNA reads TGTGCCAGCAGCCAAGAAGCGGGGGGAGGCTACACCTTC.